A selection of T cell receptor beta chains follows, all from one sample in a study of blood T cell repertoires in COVID-19. The repertoire was sequenced with immunoSEQ multiplex PCR; TCRdb's copy has only in-frame clones and lacks some. This table holds 80,000 to 130,000 clones, approximately 90% found once. The sequencing input was peripheral blood. These receptors were taken from a man aged 55-75 years with acute or convalescent COVID-19. CDR3s include the opening cysteine and the closing phenylalanine or tryptophan. A D gene is named only where the DNA matches it firmly. Rows may omit the clone size; those that give it use once, few, many or a size class.

V gene	D gene	clone size	J gene	CDR3 protein	CDR3 DNA
TRBV2	NA	NA	TRBJ2-7	CASSASSEQYF	TGTGCCAGCAGTGCCTCTTCCGAGCAGTACTTC
TRBV27	NA	NA	TRBJ1-3	CASSRPGTLLTGNTIYF	TGTGCCAGCAGTCGTCCTGGGACACTCCTGACTGGAAACACCATATATTTT
TRBV30	NA	NA	TRBJ1-5	CAWSVSTGRQPQHF	TGTGCCTGGAGTGTAAGTACAGGGCGGCAGCCCCAGCATTTT
TRBV23-1	TRBD1	NA	TRBJ1-2	CASSHTTGTNYGYTF	TGCGCCAGCAGTCATACGACAGGGACTAACTATGGCTACACCTTC
TRBV29-1	TRBD1	NA	TRBJ1-5	CSVALTGGGNQPQHF	TGCAGCGTTGCCCTGACAGGGGGCGGCAATCAGCCCCAGCATTTT
TRBV29-1	NA	NA	TRBJ2-6	CSVAWRGSGANVLTF	TGCAGCGTTGCTTGGCGCGGCTCTGGGGCCAACGTCCTGACTTTC
TRBV28	TRBD2	NA	TRBJ2-1	CASTQAGGFYNEQFF	TGTGCCAGCACACAAGCGGGAGGGTTCTACAATGAGCAGTTCTTC
TRBV15	TRBD1	NA	TRBJ2-1	CATSRDGGQGNLVAEQFF	TGTGCCACCAGCAGAGACGGTGGACAGGGGAATTTGGTAGCTGAGCAGTTCTTC
TRBV4-1	TRBD1	NA	TRBJ2-1	CASSQDPRQGNEQFF	TGCGCCAGCAGCCAAGATCCCAGACAGGGTAATGAGCAGTTCTTC
TRBV5-4	NA	NA	TRBJ2-3	CASSALASDTQYF	TGTGCCAGCAGCGCACTAGCTTCAGATACGCAGTATTTT
TRBV11-2	TRBD1	NA	TRBJ1-2	CASSFDPDRSYTF	TGTGCCAGCAGCTTCGATCCGGACAGGAGCTACACCTTC
TRBV2	NA	NA	TRBJ2-5	CASSVEGWETQYF	TGTGCCAGCAGCGTGGAGGGTTGGGAGACCCAGTACTTC
TRBV10-1	NA	NA	TRBJ2-1	CASSGPGFDEQFF	TGCGCCAGCAGTGGCCCGGGATTTGATGAGCAGTTCTTC
TRBV10-2	NA	NA	TRBJ1-6	CASTALRQVDSPLHF	TGCGCCAGCACGGCGTTGAGACAGGTGGATTCACCCCTCCACTTT
TRBV24-1	NA	NA	TRBJ2-5	CATSGREQETQYF	TGTGCCACCAGTGGAAGGGAGCAAGAGACCCAGTACTTC
TRBV7-9	TRBD1	NA	TRBJ1-1	CASSLGGTGDTEAFF	TGTGCCAGCAGCTTAGGGGGGACAGGGGACACTGAAGCTTTCTTT
TRBV4-1	TRBD2	NA	TRBJ2-3	CASSRLGLAGTSTDTQYF	TGCGCCAGCAGCCGTCTGGGACTAGCGGGAACTAGCACAGATACGCAGTATTTT
TRBV21-1	NA	NA	TRBJ1-5	CASGGGGPYSNQPQHF	TGTGCCAGCGGGGGCGGGGGACCCTATAGCAATCAGCCCCAGCATTTT
TRBV18	NA	once	TRBJ1-3	CASSPRVGSVGNTIYF	TGTGCCAGCTCACCCAGGGTTGGATCTGTTGGAAACACCATATATTTT
TRBV10-3	NA	NA	TRBJ1-4	CATSTDTNEKLFF	TGTGCCACCTCGACAGATACTAATGAAAAACTGTTTTTT
TRBV29-1	TRBD1	NA	TRBJ1-4	CSAGQGPTNEKLFF	TGCAGCGCCGGACAGGGCCCAACTAATGAAAAACTGTTTTTT
TRBV5-4	TRBD1	NA	TRBJ1-6	CASSTSRDSSASPLHF	TGTGCCAGCAGCACGTCCCGGGACAGTTCAGCTTCACCCCTCCACTTT
TRBV2	NA	once	TRBJ1-2	CASTQGRYGYTF	TGTGCCAGCACGCAGGGCCGGTATGGCTACACCTTC
TRBV19	NA	NA	TRBJ2-3	CASSRTPAETSTDTQYF	TGTGCCAGTTCACGGACACCTGCCGAAACTAGCACAGATACGCAGTATTTT
TRBV30	NA	NA	TRBJ2-5	CAWRPEETQYF	TGTGCCTGGAGGCCCGAGGAGACCCAGTACTTC